Listed here are 32 T cell receptor beta chains from one sample, sequenced in a study of cytomegalovirus exposure and HLA in healthy donors. Profiling relied on immunoSEQ multiplex PCR, and the TCRdb table lists in-frame clones only, not all of them. The data contain roughly 270,000 clones, over 75% of them singletons. Sequenced material: PBMCs. The source of these receptors is a woman aged 18-29 years in good health and CMV-seronegative.

The chain links TRBV6-5 to TRBJ2-4, with TRBD2 as a possible D gene (6 bases). The length of the CDR3 is 15 residues. Looked up from germline, CDR1 is MNHEY and CDR2 is SVGAGI. Between the trimmed V and J ends, which lost 1 base and 1 base, there was a span of 8 bases. CDR3 coding DNA: TGTGCCAGCAGTTACTTGGAGGGGGCCAAAAACATTCAGTACTTC. This encodes CASSYLEGAKNIQYF.

DNA for the CDR3: TGTGCCATCAGAGAGACAGGGGGTTACGAGCAGTACTTC. Translated: CAIRETGGYEQYF. V gene TRBV10-3 combines with J gene TRBJ2-7, with 9 positions matching TRBD1. The V gene's germline CDR1 is ENHRY and CDR2 SYGVKD. The CDR3 length is 13 residues. The V gene end was trimmed by 6 bases and the J gene end by 4 bases; junction bases not matched to a gene: 4.

This clone was seen ten or more times. The chain joins TRBV6-4 to TRBJ1-1; no firm D call. The V end was cut by 2 bases, the J end by 5 bases, with 12 bases between. The germline V gene has CDR1 MRHNA and CDR2 SNTAGT. CDR3 size: 14 residues. CDR3 residues: CASSDGVGSTEAFF. The CDR3 bases are TGTGCCAGCAGTGACGGGGTCGGGAGTACTGAAGCTTTCTTT.

The chain couples TRBV9 to TRBJ1-2; D ambiguous. Germline-derived CDR1 and CDR2 are SGDLS and YYNGEE. V was shortened by 0 bases and J by 2 bases, with 14 bases between the two germline ends. There are 16 residues in the CDR3. CDR3 amino acids: CASSVDASSPNYGYTF. CDR3 bases: TGTGCCAGCAGCGTAGACGCTTCGAGCCCCAACTATGGCTACACCTTC.

This chain links TRBV30 with TRBJ2-7, with D possibly matching TRBD1 (6 bases). Germline CDR1 reads GTSNPN; CDR2 reads SVGIG (reference sequence). Between the trimmed V and J ends, which lost 5 bases and 4 bases, there was a span of 18 bases. The CDR3 contains 14 residues. CDR3: CAWSMGAGVYEQYF. CDR3 coding DNA: TGTGCCTGGTCCATGGGGGCCGGTGTGTACGAGCAGTACTTC.

V and J are TRBV30 and TRBJ1-2; D gene unclear. In germline, CDR1 is GTSNPN, CDR2 SVGIG (reference sequence). V gave up 0 bases and J gave up 5 bases, with 7 bases separating them. The CDR3 loop spans 12 amino acids. The CDR3 DNA is TGTGCCTGGAGTGTTTCGGGTTATGGCTACACCTTC. Its translation: CAWSVSGYGYTF.

The chain has TRBV4-1 and TRBJ2-7; TRBD2 matches at 10 bases. Germline trimming cut 1 base from V and 6 bases from J; bases unmatched to any gene: 15. This CDR3 spans 18 amino acids. CDR1 and CDR2 (germline): MGHRA, YSYEKL. The CDR3, as DNA: TGCGCCAGCAGCCAAGGACTAGCGGGCACCCACCTAACCGCCGAGCAGTACTTC. It codes for CASSQGLAGTHLTAEQYF.

This chain connects TRBV5-6 to TRBJ2-5; no clear D. Trimming cost V 0 bases and J 13 bases, with 13 bases left between them. The CDR3 extends over 12 amino acids. The V gene's germline CDR1 is SGHDT and CDR2 YYEEEE. Here the CDR3 DNA reads TGTGCCAGCAGCTTGGCCTACGGCGACTTGTACTTC. This gives the protein CASSLAYGDLYF.

The chain carries TRBV11-1 and TRBJ2-7; 9 bases agree with TRBD1. Per germline, CDR1 SGHAT and CDR2 FQDESV (reference sequence). The CDR3 sequence is 13 residues long. Trimming cost V 5 bases and J 3 bases; bases outside gene matches: 2. CDR3 protein: CASSQTGGYEQYF. The DNA for the CDR3 is TGTGCCAGCAGCCAGACAGGGGGCTACGAGCAGTACTTC.

This clone was recorded once. The J gene is TRBJ2-7, the V gene TRBV5-1; weak D call: TRBD2 (5 bases). This CDR3 region has 12 residues. Between the trimmed V and J ends, which lost 0 bases and 5 bases, there was a span of 6 bases. CDR1 is SGHRS and CDR2 is YFSETQ in the germline V gene. The CDR3 spells CASSLGADEQYF. The DNA of the CDR3 is TGCGCCAGCAGCTTGGGAGCGGACGAGCAGTACTTC.

The chain recombines TRBV25-1 with TRBJ1-1, with D tentatively TRBD1 (6 bases). Trimming removed 2 bases from V and 6 bases from J, with 22 bases in between. The length of the CDR3 is 17 residues. Germline-derived CDR1 and CDR2 are MGHDK and SYGVNS. The CDR3: CASSEVGGQAGTAEAFF. CDR3 DNA sequence: TGTGCCAGCAGTGAAGTCGGGGGGCAGGCCGGTACCGCTGAAGCTTTCTTT.

The V gene is TRBV2, the J gene TRBJ1-6, with 11 bases identical to TRBD1. CDR1 is SNHLY and CDR2 is FYNNEI in the germline V gene. The CDR3 is 15 amino acids. Unmatched junction bases numbered 5, after V lost 7 bases and J lost 6 bases. The CDR3: CASIGQGAFNSPLHF. The CDR3 nucleotides are TGTGCCAGCATCGGACAGGGGGCGTTTAATTCACCCCTCCACTTT. The whole variable domain, remainder taken from reference TRBV2 and TRBJ1-6, is EPEVTQTPSHQVTQMGQEVILRCVPISNHLYFYWYRQILGQKVEFLVSFYNNEISEKSEIFDDQFSVERPDGSNFTLKIRSTKLEDSAMYFCASIGQGAFNSPLHFGNGTRLTVT.

The rearrangement joins TRBV7-9 to TRBJ1-2; tentative D call: TRBD1 (5 bases). Germline CDR1 is SEHNR and CDR2 is FQNEAQ (reference sequence). The CDR3 is 14 residues long. Trimming stripped 5 bases from V and 7 bases from J, with 17 bases between. CDR3 region: CASSPPGGAGGYTF. CDR3 in DNA: TGTGCCAGCAGCCCACCGGGGGGTGCCGGTGGCTACACCTTC.

The CDR3 loop is CASSLEDRRDQPQHF. DNA of the CDR3: TGTGCCAGCAGCTTAGAGGACAGGCGGGATCAGCCCCAGCATTTT. This chain links TRBV7-2 with TRBJ1-5; 7 bases map to TRBD1. With 1 base clipped from V and 5 bases from J, the junction kept 5 bases outside the gene matches. The CDR3 totals 15 residues. Germline V gene data show CDR1 as SGHTA and CDR2 as FQGNSA.

This clone appeared once. The V and J genes are TRBV27 and TRBJ2-3; 7 positions match TRBD2. The CDR3 is 15 amino acids. V lost 3 bases to trimming and J lost 3 bases; unmatched junction nucleotides: 6. Per germline, CDR1 MNHEY and CDR2 SMNVEV (reference sequence). CDR3 amino acids: CASSLEGGPTDTQYF. CDR3 sequence (DNA): TGTGCCAGCAGTTTGGAGGGAGGGCCTACAGATACGCAGTATTTT.

V usage is TRBV11-2 and J usage is TRBJ1-4, with D uncertain. The CDR3 is 13 amino acids. V gave up 5 bases and J gave up 4 bases, with 8 bases separating them. Germline V gene data show CDR1 as SGHAT and CDR2 as FQNNGV. CDR3 DNA: TGTGCCAGCAGCATCCGGGATAATGAAAAACTGTTTTTT. Its translation is CASSIRDNEKLFF.

This clone occurred once. This chain connects TRBV7-9 to TRBJ2-1, with D possibly being TRBD1 (6 bases). V was trimmed by 4 bases and J by 1 base, leaving 14 bases between them. CDR1 is SEHNR, CDR2 FQNEAQ, per germline (reference sequence). The CDR3 length is 16 residues. CDR3 bases: TGTGCCAGCAGCTCCTCGGACAGCCGTTCCTACAATGAGCAGTTCTTC. It yields the protein CASSSSDSRSYNEQFF.

The rearrangement links TRBV28 to TRBJ1-2; unclear D gene. CDR1 is MDHEN and CDR2 is SYDVKM in the germline V gene. The CDR3 has 12 residues. With 3 bases removed from V and 5 bases from J, the gap between germline ends came to 7 bases. CDR3 sequence reads: CASSFEAYGYTF. The CDR3 nucleotides are TGTGCCAGCAGTTTTGAAGCGTATGGCTACACCTTC.

The chain is built from TRBV30 and TRBJ2-1; 7 bases match TRBD2. The CDR3 extends over 13 amino acids. V gave up 5 bases and J gave up 8 bases; unmatched junction bases: 9. Germline V gives CDR1 GTSNPN, CDR2 SVGIG (reference sequence). The chain's CDR3 is CAWSSGVWDEQFF. The CDR3 DNA reads as TGTGCCTGGTCTAGCGGAGTCTGGGATGAGCAGTTCTTC.

The rearrangement uses TRBV14 and TRBJ2-1, with a possible D match to TRBD2 (6 bases). The CDR3 is made up of 15 amino acids. V lost 1 base to trimming and J lost 6 bases, with 13 bases between them. Germline V gene sequence: CDR1 SGHDN, CDR2 FVKESK. The CDR3 sequence is CASSQGRERLNEQFF. The CDR3, as DNA: TGTGCCAGCAGCCAAGGACGGGAGAGGCTCAATGAGCAGTTCTTC.

The V gene is TRBV4-3, the J gene TRBJ2-7, with TRBD1 as a possible D gene (5 bases). The CDR3 has 15 residues. The V gene's germline CDR1 is LGHNA and CDR2 YSLEER. V dropped 4 bases and J dropped 4 bases, with 17 bases sitting between them. For the CDR3, the DNA is TGCGCCAGCAGCCTTATGGACACGGACAAATACGAGCAGTACTTC. As protein: CASSLMDTDKYEQYF.

J is TRBJ2-5 and V is TRBV9, with D possibly matching TRBD2 (6 bases). Trimming took off 0 bases at V and 2 bases at J, with 17 bases between the two ends. In germline, CDR1 is SGDLS, CDR2 YYNGEE. The CDR3 has 17 amino acids. The CDR3 bases are TGTGCCAGCAGCGTAGGAGGCGGGGCGTTGGGGCAAGAGACCCAGTACTTC. It codes for CASSVGGGALGQETQYF.

The gene calls are TRBV19 and TRBJ2-3; 7 nucleotides line up with TRBD2. From germline, CDR1 is LNHDA and CDR2 SQIVND (reference sequence). The CDR3 extends over 15 amino acids. V lost 5 bases and J lost 2; bases outside the gene matches: 7. Here the CDR3 reads CASSSLASPTDTQYF. DNA for the CDR3: TGTGCCAGTAGTTCACTAGCGAGCCCCACAGATACGCAGTATTTT.

V usage is TRBV7-2 and J usage is TRBJ2-3; 8 bases align to TRBD2. The CDR3 runs to 17 residues. Germline CDR1 and CDR2: SGHTA and FQGNSA. V lost 3 bases, J lost 0 bases, and 8 bases stayed unmatched. The CDR3 here is CASSLLSGGLSTDTQYF. For the CDR3, the DNA is TGTGCCAGCAGCTTGTTAAGCGGGGGCTTAAGCACAGATACGCAGTATTTT. The whole variable domain, remainder taken from reference TRBV7-2 and TRBJ2-3, is GAGVSQSPSNKVTEKGKDVELRCDPISGHTALYWYRQSLGQGLEFLIYFQGNSAPDKSGLPSDRFSAERTGGSVSTLTIQRTQQEDSAVYLCASSLLSGGLSTDTQYFGPGTRLTVL.

The V and J genes are TRBV5-1 and TRBJ2-6, with D maybe TRBD1 (6 bases). The germline V gene encodes CDR1 SGHRS and CDR2 YFSETQ. The CDR3 has 15 amino acids. Between the trimmed V and J ends, which lost 4 bases and 2 bases, there was a span of 10 bases. Here the CDR3 reads CASSARDTGANVLTF. CDR3 bases: TGCGCCAGCAGCGCACGGGACACTGGGGCCAACGTCCTGACTTTC.

CDR3 loop: CASSLEWGYAGELFF. The DNA for the CDR3 is TGTGCCAGCAGCCTAGAGTGGGGCTACGCCGGGGAGCTGTTTTTT. This sequence joins TRBV7-2 and TRBJ2-2, with D perhaps TRBD1 (5 bases). Per germline, CDR1 SGHTA and CDR2 FQGNSA. The CDR3 consists of 15 residues. V shed 5 bases and J shed 6 bases, with 16 bases lying between them.

The chain uses TRBV6-1 and TRBJ2-7; tentatively, D is TRBD1 (6 bases). There are 14 residues in the CDR3. Trimming removed 7 bases from V and 2 bases from J, with 15 bases in between. Germline V gives CDR1 MNHNS, CDR2 SASEGT. The CDR3 here is CASIRDTATYEQYF. The CDR3 DNA sequence: TGTGCCAGCATCCGGGACACGGCAACCTACGAGCAGTACTTC.

The chain uses TRBV7-9 and TRBJ2-7; unclear D gene. The CDR3 extends over 12 amino acids. Trimming left V 8 bases short and J 0 bases short, with 8 bases between. In germline, CDR1 is SEHNR, CDR2 FQNEAQ (reference sequence). The CDR3 nucleotides are TGTGCCAGCGGCCCAGGCTCCTACGAGCAGTACTTC. It yields the protein CASGPGSYEQYF. The variable domain in full, with the rest retrieved from reference TRBV7-9 and TRBJ2-7, is DTGVSQNPRHKITKRGQNVTFRCDPISEHNRLYWYRQTLGQGPEFLTYFQNEAQLEKSRLLSDRFSAERPKGSFSTLEIQRTEQGDSAMYLCASGPGSYEQYFGPGTRLTVT.

The chain links TRBV18 to TRBJ2-7, with 7 nucleotides matching TRBD2. The CDR3 runs to 14 residues. CDR1 and CDR2 (germline): KGHSH, LQKENI. V lost 2 bases to trimming and J lost 5 bases; unmatched junction nucleotides: 6. As DNA, the CDR3 is TGTGCCAGCTCACCATCGGGCGGGAGTGACGAGCAGTACTTC. This encodes CASSPSGGSDEQYF.

The V and J genes are TRBV27 and TRBJ2-1, with D possibly TRBD1 on 6 matching bases. There are 16 residues in the CDR3. Trimming pared 2 bases from V and 5 bases from J, leaving 16 bases between. The germline gives CDR1 MNHEY, CDR2 SMNVEV (reference sequence). The CDR3 bases are TGTGCCAGCAGTTTACTGGGCAGGGGCTGGCACAATGAGCAGTTCTTC. This gives the protein CASSLLGRGWHNEQFF.

This sequence joins TRBV6-5 and TRBJ2-2; D gene unclear. The CDR3 extends over 15 amino acids. Trimming took off 2 bases at V and 1 base at J, with 8 bases between the two ends. Germline V lookup: CDR1 MNHEY, CDR2 SVGAGI. The CDR3 protein is CASSYVFGNTGELFF. DNA of the CDR3: TGTGCCAGCAGTTACGTTTTCGGGAACACCGGGGAGCTGTTTTTT.

V gene TRBV28 combines with J gene TRBJ1-2; tentatively, D is TRBD1 (5 bases). This CDR3 is 15 amino acids long. The germline V gene has CDR1 MDHEN and CDR2 SYDVKM. V was trimmed by 7 bases and J by 4 bases, leaving 19 bases between them. CDR3 in amino acids: CASTPGGVWLYGYTF. For the CDR3, the DNA is TGTGCCAGCACTCCCGGGGGGGTATGGCTCTATGGCTACACCTTC.